This is a list of T cell receptor beta chains from one sample in a study of cytomegalovirus exposure and HLA in healthy donors. Assay used: immunoSEQ multiplex PCR; TCRdb lists only in-frame clones, some missing. The data contain about 120,000 clones, over 60% of them singletons. Sequencing was performed on PBMCs. Receptors were obtained from a man younger than 30 in good health and CMV-seropositive. CDR3s include the opening cysteine and the closing phenylalanine or tryptophan. D genes are given only for firm matches. Not every row has a clone size; where given, it reads once, few, many or a size class.

>13|-|-|TRBJ1-2|TRBV9
TGTGCCAGCAGCCCCAGTTTGAACTATGGCTACACCTTC
CASSPSLNYGYTF
>15|-|-|TRBJ1-5|TRBV6-5
TGTGCCAGCAGTTACAGAGCAGGGATCAATCAGCCCCAGCATTTT
CASSYRAGINQPQHF
>17|-|-|TRBJ1-6|TRBV2
TGTGCCAGCAGTCGGGACAAGAGTGACTCCTATAATTCACCCCTCCACTTT
CASSRDKSDSYNSPLHF
>11|-|-|TRBJ1-1|TRBV10-1
TGCGCCAGCAGTGAGAAGGGAGCCGCTTTCTTT
CASSEKGAAFF
>14|-|-|TRBJ1-3|TRBV10-3
TGTGCCATCAGTGAGAAGACAGGCGGAAACACCATATATTTT
CAISEKTGGNTIYF
>14|TRBD1|-|TRBJ2-5|TRBV19
TGTGCCAGTAGCCGACAGGGGGCAGGGGAGACCCAGTACTTC
CASSRQGAGETQYF
>14|-|-|TRBJ2-4|TRBV7-2
TGTGCCAGCAGCTTACAGGGGACCAAAAACATTCAGTACTTC
CASSLQGTKNIQYF
>14|-|-|TRBJ1-1|TRBV2
TGTGCCAGCAGTGTTTTCAGGGGCGTCGGTGAAGCTTTCTTT
CASSVFRGVGEAFF
>15|TRBD1|-|TRBJ2-7|TRBV15
TGTGCCACCAGCAGAAAGGGACAGGGGGGGGGCGAGCAGTACTTC
CATSRKGQGGGEQYF
>16|-|few|TRBJ2-6|TRBV6-5
-
CASSSSGDSGANVLTF
>14|TRBD1|-|TRBJ1-2|TRBV5-1
TGCGCCAGCAGCAAACAGGGGACGGACTATGGCTACACCTTC
CASSKQGTDYGYTF
>16|TRBD2|-|TRBJ2-3|TRBV7-9
TGTGCCAGCAGCTCGCGACTAGCGGGGGGCACAGATACGCAGTATTTT
CASSSRLAGGTDTQYF
>15|-|-|TRBJ2-1|TRBV9
TGTGCCAGCAGCGTAGGCCTAGCCACCTACAATGAGCAGTTCTTC
CASSVGLATYNEQFF
>16|TRBD2|-|TRBJ2-3|TRBV5-1
TGCGCCAGCAGCCTGGGGACTAGCGGAGCCACAGATACGCAGTATTTT
CASSLGTSGATDTQYF
>17|-|-|TRBJ2-5|TRBV27
TGTGCCAGCAGTTTAACTGGGAGCGACACCTTCCAAGAGACCCAGTACTTC
CASSLTGSDTFQETQYF
>15|-|few|TRBJ2-2|TRBV5-1
TGCGCCAGCAGCTTGGGACTACCCGCCACCGGGGAGCTGTTTTTT
CASSLGLPATGELFF
>16|-|-|TRBJ1-5|TRBV5-1
TGCGCCAGCAGCCCCGGGACACTTTATAGCAATCGGCCCCAGCATTTT
CASSPGTLYSNRPQHF
>15|TRBD1|-|TRBJ2-3|TRBV6-5
TGTGCCAGCAGTTACGGGGACAGGGTCACAGATACGCAGTATTTT
CASSYGDRVTDTQYF
>13|-|-|TRBJ1-2|TRBV6-5
TGTGCCAGCAGCCCCGGGGGAGCATATGGCTACACCTTC
CASSPGGAYGYTF
>14|-|few|TRBJ2-3|TRBV18
TGTGCCAGCTCACCGCGGACTGGGACAGATACGCAGTATTTT
CASSPRTGTDTQYF
>13|-|-|TRBJ2-5|TRBV10-3
TGTGCCATCAGTGCCCAGGGTTGGGAGACCCAGTACTTC
CAISAQGWETQYF
>14|TRBD1|-|TRBJ1-4|TRBV2
TGTGCCAGCACCCAGACTGGACAGGCGGAAAAACTGTTTTTT
CASTQTGQAEKLFF
>15|-|-|TRBJ2-3|TRBV6-1
TGTGCCAGCAGTGAAGCGCCGGGGGATTGGGGTACGCAGTATTTT
CASSEAPGDWGTQYF
>16|TRBD1|few|TRBJ2-1|TRBV23-1
TGCGCCAGCAGTCACACCGACAGGGGGCGATACAATGAGCAGTTCTTC
CASSHTDRGRYNEQFF
>15|TRBD2|-|TRBJ2-7|TRBV10-2
TGCGCCAGCCATGCCGACGGGACTAGCTCCTACGAGCAGTACTTC
CASHADGTSSYEQYF
>15|-|-|TRBJ1-1|TRBV6-5
TGTGCCAGCAGTTACTCGAGGGGGAGGGTCACTGAAGCTTTCTTT
CASSYSRGRVTEAFF
>13|TRBD1|few|TRBJ1-1|TRBV2
TGTGCCAGTCAATTCCAGGGGGAGGTTGAAGCTTTCTTT
CASQFQGEVEAFF
>16|-|-|TRBJ2-7|TRBV11-3
TGTGCCAGCAACGCCAGAACAGGGTCCGCACACTACGAGCAGTACTTC
CASNARTGSAHYEQYF
>13|-|-|TRBJ1-4|TRBV2
TGTGCCAGCATTATGGAGCCCAATGAAAAACTGTTTTTT
CASIMEPNEKLFF
>16|TRBD1|-|TRBJ2-2|TRBV11-3
TGTGCCAGCACCCTACAGGGGTCGCTAAACACCGGGGAGCTGTTTTTT
CASTLQGSLNTGELFF
>14|-|once|TRBJ1-1|TRBV19
TGTGCCAGTAGTATAGATCTTACAGGGACTGAAGCTTTCTTT
CASSIDLTGTEAFF
>18|TRBD2|-|TRBJ2-4|TRBV11-3
TGTGCCAGCAGCGGGCTGGATAGCGGGGGGGCGACCAAAAACATTCAGTACTTC
CASSGLDSGGATKNIQYF
>16|TRBD1|-|TRBJ2-2|TRBV6-4
TGTGCCAGCAGTGACTCGACACAGGGGACCACCGGGGAGCTGTTTTTT
CASSDSTQGTTGELFF
>13|TRBD1|-|TRBJ1-6|TRBV29-1
TGCAGCGTTGGACAGGGGGTTGATTCACCCCTCCACTTT
CSVGQGVDSPLHF
>14|-|-|TRBJ1-1|TRBV18
TGTGCCAGCTCATCCACGCATACTAACACTGAAGCTTTCTTT
CASSSTHTNTEAFF
>15|-|-|TRBJ1-1|TRBV6-5
TGTGCCAGCAGTTACGGGGGCGGGAGGGGGACTGAAGCTTTCTTT
CASSYGGGRGTEAFF
>14|-|few|TRBJ1-2|TRBV19
TGTGCCAGTAGTATATCGGGGGGTGCGTTTGGCTACACCTTC
CASSISGGAFGYTF
>13|-|-|TRBJ2-7|TRBV27
TGTGCCAGCAGCTTGACAAGAGCCTACGAGCAGTACTTC
CASSLTRAYEQYF
>15|-|-|TRBJ2-2|TRBV5-4
TGTGCCAGCAGCTTGGACGGGGGGAACACCGGGGAGCTGTTTTTT
CASSLDGGNTGELFF
>14|-|-|TRBJ2-3|TRBV6-4
TGTGCCAGCAGTGTCCAGGGAGGTGGAGATACGCAGTATTTT
CASSVQGGGDTQYF
>14|TRBD2|-|TRBJ2-7|TRBV6-6
TGTGCCAGCACCAGCGGGGGGCCGAACTACGAGCAGTACTTC
CASTSGGPNYEQYF
>13|-|-|TRBJ2-7|TRBV7-2
TGTGCCAGCAGCTTAGGGGACACCTACGAGCAGTACTTC
CASSLGDTYEQYF
>16|TRBD1|once|TRBJ1-5|TRBV28
TGTGCCAGTAGGACTTTGGGGACAGGGTGGGATCAGCCCCAGCATTTT
CASRTLGTGWDQPQHF
>15|-|-|TRBJ1-1|TRBV7-9
TGTGCCAGCAGCTCCTCGACAGCCCGGAACACTGAAGCTTTCTTT
CASSSSTARNTEAFF
>14|-|few|TRBJ2-3|TRBV27
TGTGCCAGCAGCGACATGCCTCATACAGATACGCAGTATTTT
CASSDMPHTDTQYF
>17|-|-|TRBJ2-3|TRBV27
TGTGCCAGCAGTTTATCCCAGGGGTTCTGGGGCACAGATACGCAGTATTTT
CASSLSQGFWGTDTQYF
>14|TRBD1|-|TRBJ1-1|TRBV5-1
TGCGCCAGCAGCCAAGGACAGGCGAACACTGAAGCTTTCTTT
CASSQGQANTEAFF
>16|TRBD2|once|TRBJ2-2|TRBV18
TGTGCCAGCTCAATGCAGACTAGCGGGGGCCGCGGGGAGCTGTTTTTT
CASSMQTSGGRGELFF
>14|-|-|TRBJ2-1|TRBV5-6
TGTGCCAGCAGCTTGGAGGACTTACCCAATGAGCAGTTCTTC
CASSLEDLPNEQFF
>14|-|-|TRBJ2-2|TRBV6-1
TGTGCCAGCCGTCAGGGGCCTAACACCGGGGAGCTGTTTTTT
CASRQGPNTGELFF
>16|TRBD1|-|TRBJ2-2|TRBV5-1
TGCGCCAGCAGCTTCCTGACAGGGATAGAGACCGGGGAGCTGTTTTTT
CASSFLTGIETGELFF
>13|-|-|TRBJ1-5|TRBV6-4
TGTGCCAGCGCGTTGCATAGCAATCAGCCCCAGCATTTT
CASALHSNQPQHF
>14|TRBD1|-|TRBJ2-1|TRBV10-3
TGTGCCATCAGTAACCGGGACAGCTACAATGAGCAGTTCTTC
CAISNRDSYNEQFF
>13|TRBD2|-|TRBJ2-7|TRBV10-3
TGTGCCATACGACTAGCGGGGGCCTACGAGCAGTACTTC
CAIRLAGAYEQYF
>14|TRBD1|-|TRBJ1-1|TRBV2
TGTGCCAGCAGTAAAGACAGGGGGGCCACTGAAGCTTTCTTT
CASSKDRGATEAFF
>15|-|-|TRBJ2-2|TRBV25-1
TGTGCCAGCAGTGAATCAGCGAGTCACACCGGGGAGCTGTTTTTT
CASSESASHTGELFF
>14|-|-|TRBJ1-4|TRBV5-1
TGCGCCAGCAGGGGGAGTGCAACTAATGAAAAACTGTTTTTT
CASRGSATNEKLFF